This TCR beta chain was retrieved from a study of OX40 agonist ivuxolimab in advanced cancers. Study-level background: Cancers in dose escalation were hepatocellular, melanoma, renal cell and head and neck. Treatment received earlier with anti-PD-1, anti-PD-L1 or anti-CTLA-4 agents was allowed, and over 30% had some.

Study conclusions and caveats: At 0.1 to 3.0 mg/kg, clonal expansion of CD4+ and CD8+ blood T cells had occurred by week 6. There were, on average, more expanded clones in CD8+ T cells than in CD4+.

A note on this clone: The antigen is undetermined.

Generated by immunoSEQ multiplex PCR, the TCRdb table keeps only in-frame clones and is missing some. This sample has around 72,000 clones, with almost 90% found just once. Per the germline V gene, CDR1 is MNHNS and CDR2 is SASEGT. This CDR3 contains 16 residues. V lost 0 bases and J lost 2, with 11 bases in between. The origin of this receptor is an adult with an advanced solid tumor such as melanoma, head and neck, liver or kidney cancer. This sequence joins TRBV6-1 and TRBJ1-5; D is possibly TRBD1 (5 bases). The sequences come from CD4+ or CD8+ T cells sorted from blood, collected in a trial of the OX40 agonist ivuxolimab. The CDR3 DNA is TGTGCCAGCAGTGAAGCGTTGGGGCAGGGCAATCAGCCCCAGCATTTT. This gives the protein CASSEALGQGNQPQHF.